Described below is a single T cell receptor beta chain sequence and its context. Its target is not known. The data stem from a study of T cells in localized non-small cell lung cancer. The study's findings and limits: Longer overall survival was associated with a higher density of T cells in the blood. Median around 60 top-100 tumor clones were shared with paired adjacent lung. Uninvolved nearby lung showed the greatest T cell clonality, exceeding that found in tumor.

Sequencing was performed with immunoSEQ multiplex PCR; in TCRdb, only in-frame clones are kept and a portion is missing. This sample has about 20,000 clones; around 87% occur once, and the top ten carry over 9%. V was pared by 0 bases and J by 8 bases, with 6 bases between. The CDR3 consists of 12 residues. Germline V gene sequence: CDR1 SGHRS, CDR2 YFSETQ. V usage is TRBV5-1 and J usage is TRBJ2-1, with D uncertain. The material sequenced was PBMCs, taken before any cancer treatment. The origin of this receptor is a man aged 35 to 70 with stage II squamous cell lung carcinoma. CDR3 DNA: TGCGCCAGCAGCTTGGTTGGGGATGAGCAGTTCTTC. Its protein product is CASSLVGDEQFF. The full variable domain, completed using reference TRBV5-1 and TRBJ2-1, is KAGVTQTPRYLIKTRGQQVTLSCSPISGHRSVSWYQQTPGQGLQFLFEYFSETQRNKGNFPGRFSGRQFSNSRSEMNVSTLELGDSALYLCASSLVGDEQFFGPGTRLTVL.